The 25 T cell receptor beta chains presented below share a single source sample, sequenced in a study of sequential checkpoint blockade in melanoma. Produced via immunoSEQ multiplex PCR; TCRdb's table is partial and in-frame only. The data contain about 3,600 clones, about 64% of them singletons. Noted treatment: randomized to nivolumab then ipilimumab (arm A) or the reverse (arm B). Material: CD8+ T cells sorted from blood (inferred from file names), obtained from a patient given nivolumab and ipilimumab in sequence. The receptors shown here come from a human donor with melanoma.

The chain carries TRBV19 and TRBJ2-7; 9 bases are shared with TRBD2. This CDR3 region has 15 residues. Germline loops: CDR1 LNHDA, CDR2 SQIVND (reference sequence). V lost 5 bases to trimming and J lost 9 bases; unmatched junction nucleotides: 14. In DNA, the CDR3 is TGTGCCAGTAGTCCACTCCTAGCGGGATTCGGTCGGCAGTACTTC. Protein sequence: CASSPLLAGFGRQYF. Complete variable domain (other parts from reference TRBV19 and TRBJ2-7): DGGITQSPKYLFRKEGQNVTLSCEQNLNHDAMYWYRQDPGQGLRLIYYSQIVNDFQKGDIAEGYSVSREKKESFPLTVTSAQKNPTAFYLCASSPLLAGFGRQYFGPGTRLTVT.

The chain links TRBV6-5 to TRBJ2-7; tentatively, D is TRBD2 (6 bases). V gave up 5 bases and J gave up 5 bases, with 19 bases separating them. The CDR3 loop spans 15 amino acids. In germline, CDR1 is MNHEY, CDR2 SVGAGI. DNA for the CDR3: TGTGCCAGCAGTAAACACCCCGGGACTGTAAACGAGCAGTACTTC. It yields the protein CASSKHPGTVNEQYF.

V gene TRBV7-9 combines with J gene TRBJ1-1; D might be TRBD1 (5 bases). Germline CDR1 and CDR2: SEHNR and FQNEAQ (reference sequence). Trimming left V 0 bases short and J 11 bases short, with 19 bases between. The CDR3 has 15 amino acids. CDR3 DNA: TGTGCCAGCAGCTTAGCCGGACAACTTCTCGGTAGCGCTTTCTTT. This gives the protein CASSLAGQLLGSAFF.

This chain joins TRBV4-2 and TRBJ2-5; D is uncertain. The CDR3 totals 16 residues. Trimming shortened V by 5 bases and J by 1 base, and 17 bases separated the two germline ends. The germline V gene has CDR1 LGHNA and CDR2 YNFKEQ. The CDR3 here is CASSLESELGQETQYF. The DNA for the CDR3 is TGTGCCAGCAGCTTAGAATCGGAGCTGGGCCAAGAGACCCAGTACTTC.

The chain has TRBV5-5 and TRBJ1-6, with D perhaps TRBD1 (5 bases). CDR1 and CDR2 from the germline V gene are SGHKS and YYEKEE (reference sequence). CDR3 length: 13 amino acids. The V and J ends lost 0 bases and 9 bases respectively, with 7 bases between them. The CDR3 reads CASSLATASPLHF. CDR3 DNA sequence: TGTGCCAGCAGCTTGGCGACAGCTTCACCCCTCCACTTT.

This clone appeared once. CDR3 in DNA: TGCGCCAGCAGTCCGGGACAGGAGAACACTGAAGCTTTCTTT. This sequence encodes CASSPGQENTEAFF. The rearrangement links TRBV5-1 to TRBJ1-1, with TRBD1 matching 8 bases. V lost 5 bases, J lost 1 base, and 4 bases stayed unmatched. The CDR3 loop spans 14 amino acids. Per germline, CDR1 SGHRS and CDR2 YFSETQ. Supplemented by reference TRBV5-1 and TRBJ1-1, the full variable domain reads KAGVTQTPRYLIKTRGQQVTLSCSPISGHRSVSWYQQTPGQGLQFLFEYFSETQRNKGNFPGRFSGRQFSNSRSEMNVSTLELGDSALYLCASSPGQENTEAFFGQGTRLTVV.

Only a few counts were recorded for this clone. The chain has TRBV5-1 and TRBJ2-7; possibly TRBD1 for D (6 bases). Germline V lookup: CDR1 SGHRS, CDR2 YFSETQ. V shed 1 base and J shed 0 bases, with 8 bases lying between them. This CDR3 contains 14 residues. The DNA of the CDR3 is TGCGCCAGCAGCTTGTGGGGGCTCTCCTACGAGCAGTACTTC. This gives the protein CASSLWGLSYEQYF.

The chain is built from TRBV11-2 and TRBJ2-1; 8 bases are shared with TRBD1. The CDR3 contains 16 residues. Germline CDR1 SGHAT, CDR2 FQNNGV. Trimming cost V 2 bases and J 3 bases; bases outside gene matches: 6. The chain's CDR3 is CASSLSGQGLYNEQFF. In DNA, the CDR3 is TGTGCCAGCAGCTTAAGCGGACAGGGTCTCTACAATGAGCAGTTCTTC.

This clone was picked up a small number of times. This rearrangement joins TRBV7-6 to TRBJ2-7; maybe TRBD2 (6 bases). V lost 0 bases to trimming and J lost 7 bases, with 13 bases between them. The CDR3 consists of 14 residues. Germline loops: CDR1 SGHVS, CDR2 FNYEAQ. CDR3 sequence (DNA): TGTGCCAGCAGCTTAGCGCTCCTCGGGGGAGAGCAGTACTTC. Translated, it gives CASSLALLGGEQYF.

This clone occurred a few times. V is TRBV10-3 and J is TRBJ1-1; D is perhaps TRBD1 (6 bases). Trimming pared 3 bases from V and 4 bases from J, leaving 9 bases between. CDR1 and CDR2 from the germline V gene are ENHRY and SYGVKD. CDR3 length equals 13 residues. CDR3 residues: CAISENRATEAFF. CDR3 coding DNA: TGTGCCATCAGTGAAAACAGGGCCACTGAAGCTTTCTTT.

This chain connects TRBV27 to TRBJ2-7; 7 bases map to TRBD2. The CDR3 totals 14 residues. The V segment lost 6 bases and the J segment 3 bases; nucleotides outside the gene matches: 8. CDR1 and CDR2 from the germline V gene are MNHEY and SMNVEV (reference sequence). Here the CDR3 reads CASRPGLVGYEQYF. As DNA, the CDR3 is TGTGCCAGCAGACCCGGACTAGTGGGCTACGAGCAGTACTTC.

This clone appeared a single time. V is TRBV25-1 and J is TRBJ1-1; tentatively, D is TRBD1 (6 bases). This CDR3 spans 14 amino acids. Germline V lookup: CDR1 MGHDK, CDR2 SYGVNS. Trimming removed 6 bases at V and 5 bases at J, with 16 bases between. The DNA for the CDR3 is TGTGCCAGCAGCACAGCGGGGGCCGGGACTGAAGCTTTCTTT. This encodes CASSTAGAGTEAFF.

The chain combines TRBV19 with TRBJ2-1, with 7 nucleotides matching TRBD1. The CDR3 runs 15 residues. Germline V gene sequence: CDR1 LNHDA, CDR2 SQIVND (reference sequence). Germline trimming cut 3 bases from V and 6 bases from J; bases unmatched to any gene: 8. The CDR3 region has the DNA TGTGCCAGTAGTATGGTCAGGGGGACCTTCAATGAGCAGTTCTTC. This translates into CASSMVRGTFNEQFF.

In this sample, this clone turned up a few times. This sequence joins TRBV7-9 and TRBJ2-7; 12 nucleotides line up with TRBD2. This CDR3 is 14 amino acids long. Germline V CDR1 and CDR2: SEHNR, FQNEAQ (reference sequence). V was clipped by 7 bases and J by 5 bases; unmatched bases: 6. As DNA, the CDR3 is TGTGCCAGCACCGGACTAGCGGGATCAAACGAGCAGTACTTC. It is translated as CASTGLAGSNEQYF.

The genes are TRBV2 and TRBJ1-2, with D uncertain. The length of the CDR3 is 10 residues. Germline values: CDR1 SNHLY, CDR2 FYNNEI. V lost 7 bases to trimming and J lost 7 bases, with 7 bases between them. Here the CDR3 DNA reads TGTGCCAGCAACGGGTTTGGCTACACCTTC. Translation: CASNGFGYTF.

The rearrangement uses TRBV6-1 and TRBJ1-2; the match to TRBD1 covers 7 bases. The V segment lost 5 bases and the J segment 3 bases; nucleotides outside the gene matches: 6. CDR1 is MNHNS, CDR2 SASEGT, per germline. The CDR3 totals 14 residues. DNA of the CDR3: TGTGCCAGCAGTAAAAACAGGGGAGACTATGGCTACACCTTC. Its translation: CASSKNRGDYGYTF.

V gene TRBV9 combines with J gene TRBJ2-2; possibly TRBD2 for D (7 bases). The V end lost 5 bases, the J end lost 0 bases, and 17 bases lay between the germline ends. The CDR3 is 17 amino acids. Germline values: CDR1 SGDLS, CDR2 YYNGEE. Written as DNA, the CDR3 is TGTGCCAGCAGTCACCGAGGGAGGGGGGCGAACACCGGGGAGCTGTTTTTT. This gives the protein CASSHRGRGANTGELFF.

J is TRBJ1-6 and V is TRBV2; no clear D. Trimming took 3 bases from V and 3 from J, leaving 6 bases between them. Per the germline V gene, CDR1 is SNHLY and CDR2 is FYNNEI. The CDR3 contains 14 residues. In nucleotides, the CDR3 is TGTGCCAGCAGTGACCCCAGCTATAATTCACCCCTCCACTTT. Translation: CASSDPSYNSPLHF.

The chain links TRBV4-1 to TRBJ2-7; D is perhaps TRBD2 (6 bases). CDR3 length equals 15 residues. CDR1 is MGHRA and CDR2 is YSYEKL in the germline V gene. V was clipped by 0 bases and J by 3 bases, with 12 bases between them. CDR3 protein: CASSQDRLGYYEQYF. For the CDR3, the DNA is TGCGCCAGCAGCCAAGATCGACTAGGGTACTACGAGCAGTACTTC.

The chain combines TRBV10-3 with TRBJ1-1, with 7 positions matching TRBD1. Germline V gives CDR1 ENHRY, CDR2 SYGVKD. This CDR3 contains 15 residues. V lost 3 bases to trimming and J lost 0 bases; unmatched junction nucleotides: 4. The CDR3 region has the DNA TGTGCCATCAGTGAAACAGGGGACCTGAACACTGAAGCTTTCTTT. Translated: CAISETGDLNTEAFF.

This clone has just a few counts. J is TRBJ2-3 and V is TRBV27; 7 bases are shared with TRBD1. Per the germline V gene, CDR1 is MNHEY and CDR2 is SMNVEV (reference sequence). There are 17 residues in the CDR3. With 10 bases clipped from V and 1 base from J, the junction kept 17 bases outside the gene matches. CDR3 sequence: CATWIDTGALGTDTQYF. The CDR3 DNA is TGTGCCACCTGGATAGACACAGGGGCCCTGGGCACAGATACGCAGTATTTT.

The chain recombines TRBV27 with TRBJ1-1; 9 nucleotides align to TRBD1. This CDR3 has 14 residues. Trimming cost V 3 bases and J 5 bases; bases outside gene matches: 4. CDR1 and CDR2 (germline): MNHEY, SMNVEV (reference sequence). The CDR3 protein is CASSFDRGKTEAFF. DNA for the CDR3: TGTGCCAGCAGTTTCGACAGGGGGAAAACTGAAGCTTTCTTT.

This sequence joins TRBV4-1 and TRBJ1-1, with 8 bases matching TRBD1. This CDR3 is built from 17 residues. Germline loops: CDR1 MGHRA, CDR2 YSYEKL. V shed 4 bases, J shed 0 bases, and the junction held 10 bases outside the gene matches. The CDR3 spells CASSPVGTGSMNTEAFF. In nucleotides, the CDR3 is TGCGCCAGCAGCCCCGTGGGGACAGGTAGCATGAACACTGAAGCTTTCTTT.

This clone was observed a handful of times. This chain connects TRBV7-5 to TRBJ1-2. TRBV7-5 is a recognized pseudogene. The CDR3 consists of 15 residues. CDR3 sequence (DNA): TGTGCCAGCAGTACAACGGGTTCCTCTCCCTATGGCTACACCTTC. It codes for CASSTTGSSPYGYTF.

In its sample, this clone was seen a few times. The rearrangement joins TRBV5-5 to TRBJ2-7, with D tentatively TRBD2 (7 bases). Germline loops: CDR1 SGHKS, CDR2 YYEKEE (reference sequence). The CDR3 contains 16 residues. Trimming took 0 bases from V and 1 from J, leaving 14 bases between them. The CDR3 protein is CASSLVRGAISYEQYF. The CDR3 DNA reads as TGTGCCAGCAGCTTGGTCCGGGGGGCGATTTCCTACGAGCAGTACTTC.